In this sample, the clone carrying this TCR beta chain turned up once. Measured with immunoSEQ multiplex PCR; TCRdb has only the in-frame clones, and not every one. The repertoire holds about 250,000 clones, with approximately 84% as singletons. The data are from a study of blood T cell repertoires in COVID-19. At the level of the study: COVID-19 samples collected from the United States, Italy and Spain covered acute and convalescent phases. In each case, the material was cDNA or gDNA derived from T cells, B-cell-depleted T cells, or PBMCs.

The CDR3 consists of 14 residues. Germline CDR1 and CDR2: MNHEY and SMNVEV (reference sequence). V was shortened by 7 bases and J by 2 bases, with 13 bases between the two germline ends. V and J are TRBV27 and TRBJ2-3; D might be TRBD2 (6 bases). The sequence came from a man aged 45-65 years with acute or convalescent COVID-19. Sample: peripheral blood. CDR3 bases: TGTGCCAGCACCCAGACTAGAAACACAGATACGCAGTATTTT. Translating gives CASTQTRNTDTQYF.